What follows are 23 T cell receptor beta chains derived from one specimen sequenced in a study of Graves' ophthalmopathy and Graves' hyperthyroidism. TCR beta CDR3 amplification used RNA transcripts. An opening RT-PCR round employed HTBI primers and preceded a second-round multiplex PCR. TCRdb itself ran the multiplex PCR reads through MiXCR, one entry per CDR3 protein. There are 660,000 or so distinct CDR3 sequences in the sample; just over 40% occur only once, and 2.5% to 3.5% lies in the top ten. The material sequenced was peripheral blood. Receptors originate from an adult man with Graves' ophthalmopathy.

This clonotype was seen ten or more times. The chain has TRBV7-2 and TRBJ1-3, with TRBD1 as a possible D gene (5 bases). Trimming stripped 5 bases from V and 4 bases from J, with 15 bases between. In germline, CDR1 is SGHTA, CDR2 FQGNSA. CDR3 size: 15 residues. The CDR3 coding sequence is TGTGCCAGCAGCAGCAGGGCCTACGGGGGAAACACCATATATTTT. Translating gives CASSSRAYGGNTIYF.

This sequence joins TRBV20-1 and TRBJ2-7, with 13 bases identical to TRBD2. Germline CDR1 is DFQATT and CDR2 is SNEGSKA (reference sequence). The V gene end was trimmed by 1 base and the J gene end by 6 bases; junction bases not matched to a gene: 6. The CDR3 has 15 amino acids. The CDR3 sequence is CSARALGLAGFEQYF. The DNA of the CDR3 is TGCAGTGCTAGAGCCCTGGGACTAGCGGGGTTCGAGCAGTACTTC.

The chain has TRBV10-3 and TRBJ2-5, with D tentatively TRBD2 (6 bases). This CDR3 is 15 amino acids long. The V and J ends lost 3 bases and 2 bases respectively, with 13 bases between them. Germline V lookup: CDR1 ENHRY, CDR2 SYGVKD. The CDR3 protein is CAISDVAGRQETQYF. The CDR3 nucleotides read TGTGCCATCAGTGACGTTGCGGGGCGGCAAGAGACCCAGTACTTC.

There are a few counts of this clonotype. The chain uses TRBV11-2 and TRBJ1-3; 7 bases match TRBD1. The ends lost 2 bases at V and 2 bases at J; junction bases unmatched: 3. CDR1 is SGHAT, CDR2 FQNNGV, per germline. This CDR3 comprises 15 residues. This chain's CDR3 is CASSLLRGPGNTIYF. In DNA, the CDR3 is TGTGCCAGCAGCTTATTGAGGGGGCCTGGAAACACCATATATTTT.

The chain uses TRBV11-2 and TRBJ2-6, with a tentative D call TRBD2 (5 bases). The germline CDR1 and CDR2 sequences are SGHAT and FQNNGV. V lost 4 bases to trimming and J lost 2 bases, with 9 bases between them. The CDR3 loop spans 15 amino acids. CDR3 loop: CASSSEGAGANVLTF. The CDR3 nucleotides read TGTGCCAGCAGCTCTGAGGGAGCTGGGGCCAACGTCCTGACTTTC.

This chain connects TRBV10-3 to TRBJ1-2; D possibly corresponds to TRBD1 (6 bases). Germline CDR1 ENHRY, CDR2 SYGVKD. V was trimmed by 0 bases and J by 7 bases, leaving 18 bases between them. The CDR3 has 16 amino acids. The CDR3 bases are TGTGCCATCAGTGAGTCGCTGGCGGGGGCGCGGGGTGGCTACACCTTC. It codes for CAISESLAGARGGYTF.

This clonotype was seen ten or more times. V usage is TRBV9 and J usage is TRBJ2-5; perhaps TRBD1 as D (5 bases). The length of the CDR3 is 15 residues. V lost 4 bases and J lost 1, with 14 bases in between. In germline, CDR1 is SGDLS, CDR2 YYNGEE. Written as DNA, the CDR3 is TGTGCCAGCAGCTACCGCGGACAACCCCAAGAGACCCAGTACTTC. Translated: CASSYRGQPQETQYF.

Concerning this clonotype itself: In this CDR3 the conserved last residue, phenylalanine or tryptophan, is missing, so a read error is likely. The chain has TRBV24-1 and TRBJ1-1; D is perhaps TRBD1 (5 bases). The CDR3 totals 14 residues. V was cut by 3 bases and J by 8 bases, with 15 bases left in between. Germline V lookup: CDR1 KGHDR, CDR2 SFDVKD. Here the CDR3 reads CATSDGPGGTEAFL. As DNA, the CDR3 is TGTGCCACCAGTGATGGACCCGGGGGGACCGAAGCTTTCCTT.

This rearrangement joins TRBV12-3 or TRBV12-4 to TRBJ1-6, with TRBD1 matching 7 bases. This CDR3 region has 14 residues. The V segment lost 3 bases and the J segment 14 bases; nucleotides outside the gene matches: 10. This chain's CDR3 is CASSLGRGRDALHF. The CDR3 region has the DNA TGTGCCAGCAGTTTGGGCAGGGGGAGAGACGCCCTCCACTTT.

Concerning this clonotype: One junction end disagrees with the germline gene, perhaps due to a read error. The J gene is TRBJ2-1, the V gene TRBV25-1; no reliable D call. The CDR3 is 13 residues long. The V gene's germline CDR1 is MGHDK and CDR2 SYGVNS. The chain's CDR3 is CASSGQTYNKQFF. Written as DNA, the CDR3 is TGTGCCAGCAGTGGGCAGACCTACAATAAGCAGTTCTTC.

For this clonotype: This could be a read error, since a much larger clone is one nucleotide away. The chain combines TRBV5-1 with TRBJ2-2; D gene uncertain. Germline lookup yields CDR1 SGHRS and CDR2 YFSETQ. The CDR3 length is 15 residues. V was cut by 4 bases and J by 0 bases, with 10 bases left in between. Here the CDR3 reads CASSPLSANTGELFF. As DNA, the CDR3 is TGCGCCAGCAGCCCCCTGAGCGCGAACACCGGGGAGCTGTTTTTT.

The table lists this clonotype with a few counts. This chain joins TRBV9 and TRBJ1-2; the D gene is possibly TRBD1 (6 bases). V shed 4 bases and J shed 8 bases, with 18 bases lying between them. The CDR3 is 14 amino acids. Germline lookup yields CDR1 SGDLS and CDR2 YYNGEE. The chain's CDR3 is CASSRGTPSMGYTF. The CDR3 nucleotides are TGTGCCAGCAGCCGAGGGACACCGTCTATGGGCTACACCTTC.

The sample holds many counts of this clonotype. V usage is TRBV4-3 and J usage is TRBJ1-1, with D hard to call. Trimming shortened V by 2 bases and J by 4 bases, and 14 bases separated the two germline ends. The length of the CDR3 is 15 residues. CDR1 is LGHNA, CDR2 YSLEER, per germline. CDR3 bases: TGCGCCAGCAGCCAATTGTGGGGAGTGAGCACTGAAGCTTTCTTT. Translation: CASSQLWGVSTEAFF.

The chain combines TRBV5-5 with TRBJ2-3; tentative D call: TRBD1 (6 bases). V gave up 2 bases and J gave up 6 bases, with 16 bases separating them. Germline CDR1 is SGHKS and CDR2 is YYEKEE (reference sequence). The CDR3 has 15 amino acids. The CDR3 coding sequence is TGTGCCAGCAGCTTAGACGGGACACAGGAGGATACGCAGTATTTT. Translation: CASSLDGTQEDTQYF.

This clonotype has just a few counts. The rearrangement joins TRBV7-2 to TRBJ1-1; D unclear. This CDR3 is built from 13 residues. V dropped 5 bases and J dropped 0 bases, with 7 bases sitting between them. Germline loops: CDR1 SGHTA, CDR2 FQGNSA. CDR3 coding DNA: TGTGCCAGCAGCCCCCGACTGAACACTGAAGCTTTCTTT. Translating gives CASSPRLNTEAFF.

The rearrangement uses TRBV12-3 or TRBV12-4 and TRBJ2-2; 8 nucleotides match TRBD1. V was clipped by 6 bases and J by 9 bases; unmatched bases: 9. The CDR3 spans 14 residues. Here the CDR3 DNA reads TGTGCCAGCAGCCGGGGACAGGAGGCCTGGGAGCTGTTTTTT. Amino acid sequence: CASSRGQEAWELFF.

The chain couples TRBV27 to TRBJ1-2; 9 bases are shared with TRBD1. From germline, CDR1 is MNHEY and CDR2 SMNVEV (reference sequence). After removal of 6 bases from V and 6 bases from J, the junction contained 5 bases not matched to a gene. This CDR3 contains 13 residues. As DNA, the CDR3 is TGTGCCAGCAGAAGGACAGGGGAAGATGGCTACACCTTC. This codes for CASRRTGEDGYTF.

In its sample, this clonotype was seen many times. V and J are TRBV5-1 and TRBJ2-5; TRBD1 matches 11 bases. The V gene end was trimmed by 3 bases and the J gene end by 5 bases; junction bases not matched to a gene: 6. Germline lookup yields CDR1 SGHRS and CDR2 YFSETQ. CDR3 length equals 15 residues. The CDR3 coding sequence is TGCGCCAGCAGCTACGGGACAGGGGGTGTGGAGACCCAGTACTTC. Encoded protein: CASSYGTGGVETQYF.

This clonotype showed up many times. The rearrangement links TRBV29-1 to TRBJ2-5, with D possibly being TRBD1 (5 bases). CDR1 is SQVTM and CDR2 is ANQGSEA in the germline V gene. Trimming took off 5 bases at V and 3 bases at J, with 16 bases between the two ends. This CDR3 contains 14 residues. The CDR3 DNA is TGCAGCGTTCAACGACAGAGTGGGAAAGAGACCCAGTACTTC. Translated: CSVQRQSGKETQYF.

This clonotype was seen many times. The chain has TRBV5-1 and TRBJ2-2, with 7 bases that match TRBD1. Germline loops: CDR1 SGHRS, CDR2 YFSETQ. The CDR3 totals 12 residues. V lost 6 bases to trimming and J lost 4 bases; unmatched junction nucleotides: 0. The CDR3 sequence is CASKGATGELFF. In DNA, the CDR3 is TGCGCCAGCAAGGGGGCCACCGGGGAGCTGTTTTTT.

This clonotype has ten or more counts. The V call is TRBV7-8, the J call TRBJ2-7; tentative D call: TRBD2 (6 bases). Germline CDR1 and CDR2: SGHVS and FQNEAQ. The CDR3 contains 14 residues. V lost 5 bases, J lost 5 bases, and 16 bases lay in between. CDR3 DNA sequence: TGTGCCAGCAGCCCCTCGGGACTGTCGAACGAGCAGTACTTC. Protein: CASSPSGLSNEQYF.

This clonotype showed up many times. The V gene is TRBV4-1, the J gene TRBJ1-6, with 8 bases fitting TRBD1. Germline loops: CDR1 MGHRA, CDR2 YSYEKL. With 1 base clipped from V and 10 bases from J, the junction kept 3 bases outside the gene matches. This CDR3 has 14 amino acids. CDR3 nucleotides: TGCGCCAGCAGCCAAGCAGGGGGCGGATCACCCCTCCACTTT. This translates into CASSQAGGGSPLHF.

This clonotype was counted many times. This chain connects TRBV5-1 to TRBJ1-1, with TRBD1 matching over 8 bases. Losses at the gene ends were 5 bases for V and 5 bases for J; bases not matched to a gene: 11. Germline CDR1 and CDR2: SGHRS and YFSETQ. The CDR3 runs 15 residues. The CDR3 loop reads CASSFVGQGGTEAFF. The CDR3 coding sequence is TGCGCCAGCAGTTTTGTAGGACAGGGTGGAACTGAAGCTTTCTTT.